A selection of T cell receptor beta chains follows, all from one sample in a study of blood T cells in healthy people across ages. TCRdb redid the calling of the 5' RACE reads with MiXCR, one entry per CDR3 protein. The sample lists hundreds of thousands of distinct CDR3 sequences; roughly 32% were seen once. Sequenced: blood. The receptors shown here come from a woman of 80 years or more in good health. Both conserved end residues are part of each CDR3. A D gene is named only where the DNA matches it firmly. The listing skips clone size in some rows; elsewhere it reads once, few, many or a size class.

d_call,v_call,j_call,clone_size,cdr3_aa,cdr3_nt
-,TRBV24-1,TRBJ2-3,many,CATSDSPGIDTQYF,TGTGCCACCAGTGATTCCCCAGGGATTGATACGCAGTATTTT
TRBD1,TRBV5-1,TRBJ2-7,many,CASSLDTGVYEQYF,TGCGCCAGCAGCCTCGACACAGGGGTCTACGAGCAGTACTTC
-,TRBV30,TRBJ2-1,-,CAWSGAVNEQFF,TGTGCCTGGAGTGGGGCAGTCAATGAGCAGTTCTTC
-,TRBV7-9,TRBJ2-1,many,CASSLGEGTARNEQFF,TGTGCCAGCAGCTTAGGCGAGGGGACTGCGAGGAATGAGCAGTTCTTC
-,TRBV5-1,TRBJ1-1,few,CASSLKHLNTEAFF,TGCGCCAGCAGCTTGAAACACCTGAACACTGAAGCTTTCTTT
-,TRBV20-1,TRBJ1-5,-,CSARDPTGTSNQPQHF,TGCAGTGCTAGAGATCCTACAGGGACTAGCAATCAGCCCCAGCATTTT
-,TRBV3-1,TRBJ2-5,-,CASTRAQETQYF,TGTGCCAGCACCAGGGCTCAAGAGACCCAGTACTTC
TRBD2,TRBV12-3/TRBV12-4,TRBJ2-3,-,CASSFQRGSTDTQYF,TGTGCCAGCAGTTTCCAGCGGGGGAGCACAGATACGCAGTATTTT
TRBD1,TRBV12-3/TRBV12-4,TRBJ1-6,-,CASSLRQGVRSPLHF,TGTGCCAGCAGTTTGAGACAGGGGGTAAGATCACCCCTCCACTTT
-,TRBV20-1,TRBJ2-5,-,CSASPLVATETQYF,TGCAGTGCTAGCCCCCTGGTAGCGACGGAGACCCAGTACTTC
-,TRBV2,TRBJ2-3,-,CASSKQVTDTQYF,TGTGCCAGCAGTAAACAGGTCACAGATACGCAGTATTTT
-,TRBV15,TRBJ2-1,many,CATSRGRSLNEQFF,TGTGCCACCAGCAGAGGACGTTCGTTAAATGAGCAGTTCTTC
-,TRBV20-1,TRBJ1-2,-,CSARGEYGYTF,TGCAGTGCTAGAGGGGAGTATGGCTACACCTTC
-,TRBV30,TRBJ2-3,many,CAWSVPQERTDTQYF,TGTGCCTGGAGTGTACCCCAGGAACGCACAGATACGCAGTATTTT
TRBD1,TRBV30,TRBJ1-5,once,CAWNNRTGQDQPQHF,TGTGCCTGGAATAACCGGACAGGACAAGATCAGCCCCAGCATTTT
TRBD2,TRBV5-6,TRBJ2-5,many,CASRLAGGLSETQYF,TGTGCCAGCAGGTTAGCGGGGGGGCTATCCGAGACCCAGTACTTC
TRBD1,TRBV7-9,TRBJ2-1,many,CASSPHRGQYNEQFF,TGTGCCAGCAGCCCCCACAGGGGGCAATACAATGAGCAGTTCTTC
TRBD2,TRBV5-1,TRBJ2-2,many,CASSLTVQRGTGELFF,TGCGCCAGCAGCTTGACAGTCCAGCGGGGAACCGGGGAGCTGTTTTTT
TRBD1,TRBV28,TRBJ1-1,many,CASSRQGRDMNTEAFF,TGTGCCAGCAGCCGACAGGGCAGGGACATGAACACTGAAGCTTTCTTT
TRBD2,TRBV6-1,TRBJ2-5,many,CAAGGGQYQETQYF,TGTGCCGCCGGGGGGGGACAATACCAAGAGACCCAGTACTTC
TRBD2,TRBV7-8,TRBJ2-3,few,CASSRRGGRVLDTQYF,TGTGCCAGCAGTCGACGGGGGGGCCGGGTATTAGATACGCAGTATTTT
TRBD1,TRBV10-3,TRBJ1-5,few,CAISAGGWNQPQHF,TGTGCCATCAGCGCAGGGGGGTGGAATCAGCCCCAGCATTTT
-,TRBV4-2,TRBJ2-2,-,CASSRRLTGELFF,TGTGCCAGCAGCCGTAGGCTCACCGGGGAGCTGTTTTTT
-,TRBV12-3/TRBV12-4,TRBJ2-6,-,CASSPHPLSANVRTF,TGTGCCAGCAGTCCACACCCTCTAAGCGCCAACGTCCGTACTTTC
TRBD1,TRBV7-2,TRBJ2-3,many,CASSLGHLDRGVLRTQYF,TGTGCCAGCAGCTTGGGACACCTCGACAGGGGCGTTCTGAGGACGCAGTATTTT
-,TRBV30,TRBJ2-7,few,CAWDRNHEQYF,TGTGCCTGGGACCGCAACCACGAGCAGTACTTC
-,TRBV28,TRBJ2-7,few,CASSAQPSYEQYF,TGTGCCAGCAGTGCCCAGCCGTCCTACGAGCAGTACTTC
TRBD1,TRBV4-3,TRBJ2-2,-,CASSQRTGTVNTGELFF,TGCGCCAGCAGCCAACGAACCGGGACAGTGAACACCGGGGAGCTGTTTTTT